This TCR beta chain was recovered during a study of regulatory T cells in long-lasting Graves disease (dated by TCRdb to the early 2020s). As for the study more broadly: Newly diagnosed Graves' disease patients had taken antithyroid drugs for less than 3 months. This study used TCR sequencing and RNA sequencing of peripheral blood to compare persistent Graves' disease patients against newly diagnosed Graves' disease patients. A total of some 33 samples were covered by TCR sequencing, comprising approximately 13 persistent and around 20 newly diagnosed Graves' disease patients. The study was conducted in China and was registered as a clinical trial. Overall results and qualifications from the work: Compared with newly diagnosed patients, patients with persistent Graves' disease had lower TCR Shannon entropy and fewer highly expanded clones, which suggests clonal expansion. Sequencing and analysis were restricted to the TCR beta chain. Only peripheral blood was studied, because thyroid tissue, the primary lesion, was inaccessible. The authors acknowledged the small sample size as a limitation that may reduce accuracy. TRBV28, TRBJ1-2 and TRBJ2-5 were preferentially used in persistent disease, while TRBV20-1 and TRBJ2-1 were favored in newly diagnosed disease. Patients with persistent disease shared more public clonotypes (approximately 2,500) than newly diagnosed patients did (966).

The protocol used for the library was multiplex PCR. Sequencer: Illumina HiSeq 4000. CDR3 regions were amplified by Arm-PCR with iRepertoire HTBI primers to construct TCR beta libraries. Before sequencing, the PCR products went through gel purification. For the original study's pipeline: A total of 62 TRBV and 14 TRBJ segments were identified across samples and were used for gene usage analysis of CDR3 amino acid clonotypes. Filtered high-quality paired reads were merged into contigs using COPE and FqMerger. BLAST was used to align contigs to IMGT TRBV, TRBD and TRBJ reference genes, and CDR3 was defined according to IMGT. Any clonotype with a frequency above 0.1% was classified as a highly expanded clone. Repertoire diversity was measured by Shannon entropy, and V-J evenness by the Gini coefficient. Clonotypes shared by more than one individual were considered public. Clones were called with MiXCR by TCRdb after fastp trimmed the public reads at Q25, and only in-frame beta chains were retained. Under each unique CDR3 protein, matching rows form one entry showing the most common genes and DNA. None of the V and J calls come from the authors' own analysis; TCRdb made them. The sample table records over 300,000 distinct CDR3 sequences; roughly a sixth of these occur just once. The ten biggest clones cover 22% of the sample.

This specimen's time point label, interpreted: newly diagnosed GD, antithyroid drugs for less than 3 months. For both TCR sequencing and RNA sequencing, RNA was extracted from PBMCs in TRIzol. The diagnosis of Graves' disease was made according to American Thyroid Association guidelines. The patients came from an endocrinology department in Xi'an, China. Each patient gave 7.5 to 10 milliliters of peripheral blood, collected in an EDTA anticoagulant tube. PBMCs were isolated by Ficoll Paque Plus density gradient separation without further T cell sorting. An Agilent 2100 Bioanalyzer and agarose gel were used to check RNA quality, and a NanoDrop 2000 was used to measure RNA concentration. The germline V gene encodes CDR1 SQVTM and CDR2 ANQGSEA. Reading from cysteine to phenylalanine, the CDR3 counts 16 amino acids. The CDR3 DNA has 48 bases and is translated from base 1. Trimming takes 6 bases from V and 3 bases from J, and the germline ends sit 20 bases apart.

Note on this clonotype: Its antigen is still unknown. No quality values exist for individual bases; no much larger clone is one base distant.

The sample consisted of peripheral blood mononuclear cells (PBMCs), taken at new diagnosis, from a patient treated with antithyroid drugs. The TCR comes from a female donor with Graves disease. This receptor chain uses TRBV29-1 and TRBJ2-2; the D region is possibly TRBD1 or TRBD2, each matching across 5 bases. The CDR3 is CSVQRTGTFDTGELFF. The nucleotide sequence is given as TGCAGCGTCCAACGAACCGGGACCTTTGACACCGGGGAGCTGTTTTTT.